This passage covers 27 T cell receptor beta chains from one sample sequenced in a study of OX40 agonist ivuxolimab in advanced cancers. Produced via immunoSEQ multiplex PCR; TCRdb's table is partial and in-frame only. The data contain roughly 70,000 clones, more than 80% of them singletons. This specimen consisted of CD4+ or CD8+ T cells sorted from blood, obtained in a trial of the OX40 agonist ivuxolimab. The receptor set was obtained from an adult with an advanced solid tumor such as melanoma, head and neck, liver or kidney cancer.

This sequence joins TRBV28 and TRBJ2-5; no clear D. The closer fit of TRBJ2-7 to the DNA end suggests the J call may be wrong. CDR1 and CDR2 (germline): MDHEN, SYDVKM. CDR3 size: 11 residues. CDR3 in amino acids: CAQPPPYEQYF. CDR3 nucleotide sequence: TGTGCCCAGCCCCCGCCCTACGAGCAGTACTTC.

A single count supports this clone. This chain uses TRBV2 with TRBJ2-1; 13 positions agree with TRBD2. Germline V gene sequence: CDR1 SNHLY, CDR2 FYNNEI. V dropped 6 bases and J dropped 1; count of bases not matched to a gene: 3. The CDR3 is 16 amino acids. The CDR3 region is CASRPTSGGSYNEQFF. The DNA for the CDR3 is TGTGCCAGCAGGCCGACTAGCGGGGGGTCCTACAATGAGCAGTTCTTC.

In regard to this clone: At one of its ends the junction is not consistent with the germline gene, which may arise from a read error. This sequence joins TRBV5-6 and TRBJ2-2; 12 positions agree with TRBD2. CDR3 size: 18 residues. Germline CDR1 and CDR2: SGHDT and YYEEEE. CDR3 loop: CASSPTSGGPREHRGAVF. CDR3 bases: TGTGCCAGCAGTCCGACTAGCGGGGGCCCCCGCGAACACCGGGGAGCTGTTTTT.

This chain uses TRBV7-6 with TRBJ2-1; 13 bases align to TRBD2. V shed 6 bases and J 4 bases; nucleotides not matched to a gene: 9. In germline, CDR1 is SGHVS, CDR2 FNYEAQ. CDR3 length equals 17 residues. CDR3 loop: CASSRLAGGGGYNEQFF. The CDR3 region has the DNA TGTGCCAGCAGTAGACTAGCGGGGGGAGGGGGTTACAATGAGCAGTTCTTC.

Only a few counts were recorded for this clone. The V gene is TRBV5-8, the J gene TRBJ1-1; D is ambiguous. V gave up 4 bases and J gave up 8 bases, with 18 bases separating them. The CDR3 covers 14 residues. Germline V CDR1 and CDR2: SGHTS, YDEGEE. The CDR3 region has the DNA TGTGCCAGCAGCCCCGGGAGACTCCGACGGGAAGCTTTCTTT. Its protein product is CASSPGRLRREAFF.

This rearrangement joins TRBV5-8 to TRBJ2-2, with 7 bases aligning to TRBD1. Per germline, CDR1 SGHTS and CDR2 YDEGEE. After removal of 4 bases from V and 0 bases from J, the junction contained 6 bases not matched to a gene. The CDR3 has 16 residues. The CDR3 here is CASSPGQLTNTGELFF. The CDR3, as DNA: TGTGCCAGCAGCCCGGGACAGCTAACGAACACCGGGGAGCTGTTTTTT. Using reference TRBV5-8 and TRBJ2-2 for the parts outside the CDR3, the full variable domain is EAGVTQSPTHLIKTRGQQATLRCSPISGHTSVYWYQQALGLGLQFLLWYDEGEERNRGNFPPRFSGRQFPNYSSELNVNALELEDSALYLCASSPGQLTNTGELFFGEGSRLTVL.

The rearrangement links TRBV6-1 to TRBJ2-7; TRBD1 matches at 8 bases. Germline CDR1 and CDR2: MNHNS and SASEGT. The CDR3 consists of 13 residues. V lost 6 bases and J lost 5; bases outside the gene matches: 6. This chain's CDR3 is CASSGRGPHEQYF. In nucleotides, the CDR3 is TGTGCCAGCAGCGGCAGGGGGCCCCACGAGCAGTACTTC.

CDR3 DNA sequence: TGTGCCAGCAGTACTACAGGGGGCCCTACTGAAGCTTTCTTT. As protein: CASSTTGGPTEAFF. This chain joins TRBV6-5 and TRBJ1-1, with 9 bases fitting TRBD1. Germline V CDR1 and CDR2: MNHEY, SVGAGI. The CDR3 covers 14 residues. V lost 5 bases to trimming and J lost 5 bases; unmatched junction nucleotides: 6.

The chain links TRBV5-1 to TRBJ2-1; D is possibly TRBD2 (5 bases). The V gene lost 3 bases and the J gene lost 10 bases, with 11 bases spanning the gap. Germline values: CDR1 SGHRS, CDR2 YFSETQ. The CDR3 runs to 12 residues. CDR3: CASSYSSQEQFF. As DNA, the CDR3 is TGCGCCAGCAGCTATTCTAGCCAAGAGCAGTTCTTC.

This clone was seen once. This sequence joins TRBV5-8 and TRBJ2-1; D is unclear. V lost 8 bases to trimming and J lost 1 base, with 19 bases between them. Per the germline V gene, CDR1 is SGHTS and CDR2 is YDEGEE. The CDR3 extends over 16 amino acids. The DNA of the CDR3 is TGTGCCAGTCCTTCCGGCGCAACAGAGTCCTACAATGAGCAGTTCTTC. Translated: CASPSGATESYNEQFF.

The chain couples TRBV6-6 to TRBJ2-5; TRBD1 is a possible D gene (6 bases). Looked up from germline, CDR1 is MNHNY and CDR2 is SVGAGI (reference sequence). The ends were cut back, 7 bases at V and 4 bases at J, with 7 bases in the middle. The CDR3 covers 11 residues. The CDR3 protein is CASIRGETQYF. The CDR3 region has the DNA TGTGCCAGCATCAGGGGAGAGACCCAGTACTTC.

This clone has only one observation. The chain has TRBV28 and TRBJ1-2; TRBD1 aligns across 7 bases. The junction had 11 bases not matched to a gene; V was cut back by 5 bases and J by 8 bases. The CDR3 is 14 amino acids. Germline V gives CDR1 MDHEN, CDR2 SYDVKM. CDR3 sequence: CASSATGPGRGYTF. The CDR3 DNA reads TGTGCCAGCAGTGCGACAGGGCCCGGGAGGGGCTACACCTTC.

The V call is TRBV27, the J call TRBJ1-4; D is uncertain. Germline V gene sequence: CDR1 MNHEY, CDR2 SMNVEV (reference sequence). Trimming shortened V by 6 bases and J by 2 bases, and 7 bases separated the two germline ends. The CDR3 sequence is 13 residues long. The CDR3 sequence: CASSTATNEKLFF. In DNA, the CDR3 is TGTGCCAGCAGCACAGCGACTAATGAAAAACTGTTTTTT.

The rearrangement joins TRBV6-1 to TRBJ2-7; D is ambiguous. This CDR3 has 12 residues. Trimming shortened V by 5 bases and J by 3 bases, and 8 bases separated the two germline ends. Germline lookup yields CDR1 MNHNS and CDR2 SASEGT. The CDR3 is CASSTDFYEQYF. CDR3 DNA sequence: TGTGCCAGCAGTACCGATTTCTACGAGCAGTACTTC.

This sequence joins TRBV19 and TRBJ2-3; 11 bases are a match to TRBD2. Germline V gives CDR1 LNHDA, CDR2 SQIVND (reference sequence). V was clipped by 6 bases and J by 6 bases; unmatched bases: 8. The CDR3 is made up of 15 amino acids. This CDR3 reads CASSRTSGLIDTQYF. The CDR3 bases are TGTGCCAGTAGCAGGACTAGCGGGCTGATTGATACGCAGTATTTT.

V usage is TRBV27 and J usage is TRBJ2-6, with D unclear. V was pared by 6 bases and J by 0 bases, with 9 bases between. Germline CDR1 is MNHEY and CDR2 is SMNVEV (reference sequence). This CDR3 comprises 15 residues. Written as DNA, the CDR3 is TGTGCCAGCAGGTCCTGGAACTCTGGGGCCAACGTCCTGACTTTC. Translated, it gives CASRSWNSGANVLTF.

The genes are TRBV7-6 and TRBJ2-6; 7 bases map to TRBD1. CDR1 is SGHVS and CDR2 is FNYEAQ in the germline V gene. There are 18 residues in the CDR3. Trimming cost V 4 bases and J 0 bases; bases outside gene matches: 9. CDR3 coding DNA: TGTGCCAGCAGCTCTCAGACAGGGACCTTCTCTGGGGCCAACGTCCTGACTTTC. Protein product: CASSSQTGTFSGANVLTF.

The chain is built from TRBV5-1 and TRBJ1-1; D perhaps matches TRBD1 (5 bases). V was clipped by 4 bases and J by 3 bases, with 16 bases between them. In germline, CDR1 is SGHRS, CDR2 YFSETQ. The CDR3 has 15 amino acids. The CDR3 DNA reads TGCGCCAGCAGCCACCGGGACGGTCTTGACACTGAAGCTTTCTTT. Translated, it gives CASSHRDGLDTEAFF.

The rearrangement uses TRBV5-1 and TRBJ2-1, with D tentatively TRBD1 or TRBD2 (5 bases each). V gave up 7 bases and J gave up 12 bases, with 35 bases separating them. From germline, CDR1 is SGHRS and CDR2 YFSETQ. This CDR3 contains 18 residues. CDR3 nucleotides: TGCGCCAGCTTCCCCTCGGTGGGTGCGAACGGGGCCCCGAGCGGGCAGTTCTTC. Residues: CASFPSVGANGAPSGQFF. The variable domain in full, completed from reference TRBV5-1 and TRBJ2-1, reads KAGVTQTPRYLIKTRGQQVTLSCSPISGHRSVSWYQQTPGQGLQFLFEYFSETQRNKGNFPGRFSGRQFSNSRSEMNVSTLELGDSALYLCASFPSVGANGAPSGQFFGPGTRLTVL.

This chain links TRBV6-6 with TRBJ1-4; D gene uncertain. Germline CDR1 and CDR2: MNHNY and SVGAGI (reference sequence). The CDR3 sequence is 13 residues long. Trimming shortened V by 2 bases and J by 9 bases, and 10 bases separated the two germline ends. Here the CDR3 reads CASSYDAVKKLFF. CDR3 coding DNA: TGTGCCAGCAGTTACGACGCGGTGAAAAAACTGTTTTTT.

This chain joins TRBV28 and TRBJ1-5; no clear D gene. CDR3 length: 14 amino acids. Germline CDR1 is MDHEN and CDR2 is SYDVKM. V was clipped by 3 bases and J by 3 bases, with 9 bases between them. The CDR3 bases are TGTGCCAGCAGTTTGGTGGCAGACAATCAGCCCCAGCATTTT. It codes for CASSLVADNQPQHF.

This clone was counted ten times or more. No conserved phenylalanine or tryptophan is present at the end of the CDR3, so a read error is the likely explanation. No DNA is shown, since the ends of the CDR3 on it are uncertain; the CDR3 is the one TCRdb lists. The CDR3 loop reads CAWSGLHAPSL. V usage is TRBV30 and J usage is TRBJ1-1. With termini counted, the CDR3 has 11 amino acids. The germline V gene encodes CDR1 GTSNPN and CDR2 SVGIG (reference sequence).

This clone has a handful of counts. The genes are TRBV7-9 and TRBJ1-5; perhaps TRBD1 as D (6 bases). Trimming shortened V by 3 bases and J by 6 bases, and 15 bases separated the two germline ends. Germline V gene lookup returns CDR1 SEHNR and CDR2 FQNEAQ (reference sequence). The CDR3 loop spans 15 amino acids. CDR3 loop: CASSLGGTGSQPQHF. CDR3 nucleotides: TGTGCCAGCAGCTTGGGTGGTACAGGGAGTCAGCCCCAGCATTTT. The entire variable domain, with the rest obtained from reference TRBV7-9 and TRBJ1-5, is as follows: DTGVSQNPRHKITKRGQNVTFRCDPISEHNRLYWYRQTLGQGPEFLTYFQNEAQLEKSRLLSDRFSAERPKGSFSTLEIQRTEQGDSAMYLCASSLGGTGSQPQHFGDGTRLSIL.

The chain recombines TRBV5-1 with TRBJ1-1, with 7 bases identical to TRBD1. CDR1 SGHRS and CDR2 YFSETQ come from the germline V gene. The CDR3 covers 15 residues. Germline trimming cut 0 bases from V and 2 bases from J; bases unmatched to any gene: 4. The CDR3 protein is CASSLAGTANTEAFF. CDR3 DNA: TGCGCCAGCAGCTTGGCCGGGACAGCAAACACTGAAGCTTTCTTT.

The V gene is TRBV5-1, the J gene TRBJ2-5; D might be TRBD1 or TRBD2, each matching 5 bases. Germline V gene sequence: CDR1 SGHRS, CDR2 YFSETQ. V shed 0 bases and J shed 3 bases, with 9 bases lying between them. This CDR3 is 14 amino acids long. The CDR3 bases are TGCGCCAGCAGCTTGGGTGGGGGAGAAGAGACCCAGTACTTC. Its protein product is CASSLGGGEETQYF.

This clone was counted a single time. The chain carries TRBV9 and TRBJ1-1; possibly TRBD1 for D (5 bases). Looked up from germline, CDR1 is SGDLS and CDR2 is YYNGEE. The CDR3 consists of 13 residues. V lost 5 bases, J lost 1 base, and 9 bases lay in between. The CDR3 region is CASSYGTNTEAFF. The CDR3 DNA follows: TGTGCCAGCAGTTATGGGACGAACACTGAAGCTTTCTTT.

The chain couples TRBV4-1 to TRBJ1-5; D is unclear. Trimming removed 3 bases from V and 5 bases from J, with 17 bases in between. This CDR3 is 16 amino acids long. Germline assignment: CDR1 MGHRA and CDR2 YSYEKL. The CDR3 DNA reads TGCGCCAGCAGCCACCCAGGTATGGCAGTCGATCAGCCCCAGCATTTT. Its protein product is CASSHPGMAVDQPQHF.